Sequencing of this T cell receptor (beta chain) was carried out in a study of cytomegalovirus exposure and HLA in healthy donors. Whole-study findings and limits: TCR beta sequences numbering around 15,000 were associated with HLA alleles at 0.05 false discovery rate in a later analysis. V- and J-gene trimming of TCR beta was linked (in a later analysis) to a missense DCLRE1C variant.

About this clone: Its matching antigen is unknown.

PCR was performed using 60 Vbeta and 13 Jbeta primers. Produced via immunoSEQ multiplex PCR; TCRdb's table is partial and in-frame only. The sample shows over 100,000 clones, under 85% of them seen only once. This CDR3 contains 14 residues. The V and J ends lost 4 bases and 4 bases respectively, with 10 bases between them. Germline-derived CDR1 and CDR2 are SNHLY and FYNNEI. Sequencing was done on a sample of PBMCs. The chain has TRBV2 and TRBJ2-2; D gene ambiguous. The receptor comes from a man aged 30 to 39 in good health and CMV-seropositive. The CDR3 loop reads CASSGQVGTGELFF. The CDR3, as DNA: TGTGCCAGCAGTGGCCAGGTCGGCACCGGGGAGCTGTTTTTT.